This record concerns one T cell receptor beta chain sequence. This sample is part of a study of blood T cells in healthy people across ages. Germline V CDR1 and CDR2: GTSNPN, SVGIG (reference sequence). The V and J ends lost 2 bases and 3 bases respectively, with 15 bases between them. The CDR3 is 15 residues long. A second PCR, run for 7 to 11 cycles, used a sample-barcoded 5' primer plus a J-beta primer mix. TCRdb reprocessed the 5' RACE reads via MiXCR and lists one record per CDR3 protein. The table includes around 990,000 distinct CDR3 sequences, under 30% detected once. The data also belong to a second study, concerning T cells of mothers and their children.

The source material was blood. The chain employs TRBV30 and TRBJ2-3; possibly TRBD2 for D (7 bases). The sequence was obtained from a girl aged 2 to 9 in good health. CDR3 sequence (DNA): TGTGCCTGGAGTTCGGGGGGCCGTGATACAGATACGCAGTATTTT. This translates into CAWSSGGRDTDTQYF.